The next 20 T cell receptor beta chains were all read from a single sample in a study of identical twins. A single record per CDR3 protein comes from TCRdb applying MiXCR to the 5' RACE reads. The sample lists 350,000 to 600,000 distinct CDR3 sequences, 11% to 15% seen once, with around 0.48% in the top ten. This same sample was also part of a study on yellow fever vaccine responses in identical twins.

Sequenced sample: CD4+ T cells sorted from blood. Source of these receptors: a woman under 30 in good health.

This clonotype was seen at least ten times. V gene TRBV7-9 combines with J gene TRBJ2-1, with D possibly TRBD1 on 5 matching bases. The CDR3 is 14 residues long. The germline V gene has CDR1 SEHNR and CDR2 FQNEAQ (reference sequence). V lost 3 bases to trimming and J lost 10 bases, with 16 bases between them. CDR3 protein: CASSLGQGVEEQFF. In nucleotides, the CDR3 is TGTGCCAGCAGCTTGGGGCAGGGTGTGGAGGAGCAGTTCTTC.

About this clonotype itself: With a much larger clone just one base away, this may be a read error. The CDR3 nucleotides are TGCGCCAGCAGCCAAGATGGTGCGGGCCTCGGCGTCTATGAGCAGTTCTTC. Its protein is CASSQDGAGLGVYEQFF. The V call is TRBV4-3, the J call TRBJ2-1, with TRBD2 as a possible D gene (5 bases). Trimming took 0 bases from V and 8 from J, leaving 20 bases between them. Looked up from germline, CDR1 is LGHNA and CDR2 is YSLEER. The CDR3 is 17 residues long.

This chain joins TRBV5-5 and TRBJ2-3; TRBD2 agrees at 11 bases. The germline gives CDR1 SGHKS, CDR2 YYEKEE (reference sequence). Trimming removed 4 bases from V and 6 bases from J; junction bases left unmatched: 10. The CDR3 has 16 residues. This CDR3 is CASSRAPSGGRDTQYF. The CDR3 region has the DNA TGTGCCAGCAGCAGAGCTCCTAGCGGGGGGAGGGATACGCAGTATTTT.

This clonotype has just a few counts. Written as DNA, the CDR3 is TGTGCCAGCATACCGACCGGGGGGGCCACCCAGTACTTC. Its protein is CASIPTGGATQYF. This chain uses TRBV12-3 or TRBV12-4 with TRBJ2-5; 8 bases fit TRBD2. V dropped 7 bases and J dropped 8; count of bases not matched to a gene: 9. The CDR3 extends over 13 amino acids.

The chain is built from TRBV3-1 and TRBJ2-1; TRBD2 matches at 8 bases. V lost 3 bases to trimming and J lost 0 bases; unmatched junction nucleotides: 1. Germline CDR1 and CDR2: LGHDT and YNNKEL (reference sequence). This CDR3 is 15 amino acids long. The CDR3 here is CASSQRGASYNEQFF. CDR3 sequence (DNA): TGTGCCAGCAGCCAGCGGGGGGCCTCCTACAATGAGCAGTTCTTC.

In its sample, this clonotype was seen a few times. The chain has TRBV25-1 and TRBJ2-1, with 7 bases identical to TRBD2. Germline CDR1 is MGHDK and CDR2 is SYGVNS. After removal of 7 bases from V and 9 bases from J, the junction contained 9 bases not matched to a gene. The length of the CDR3 is 13 residues. The CDR3 reads CASIQWGEGEQFF. CDR3 nucleotide sequence: TGTGCCAGCATCCAATGGGGGGAGGGTGAGCAGTTCTTC.

The gene calls are TRBV27 and TRBJ2-6; D not resolved. V lost 3 bases to trimming and J lost 8 bases, with 8 bases between them. The CDR3 is 13 amino acids. Germline CDR1 and CDR2: MNHEY and SMNVEV (reference sequence). This chain's CDR3 is CASSFPSSNVLTF. The CDR3 DNA is TGTGCCAGCAGTTTTCCTTCATCCAACGTCCTGACTTTC.

This clonotype was seen only a few times. The V gene is TRBV6-1, the J gene TRBJ2-2; D possibly corresponds to TRBD2 (5 bases). V was shortened by 8 bases and J by 3 bases, with 10 bases between the two germline ends. CDR3 length equals 13 residues. CDR1 and CDR2 from the germline V gene are MNHNS and SASEGT. The CDR3 DNA follows: TGTGCCAGCTCGGGGAGCTACACCGGGGAGCTGTTTTTT. This codes for CASSGSYTGELFF.

This clonotype has a handful of counts. This sequence joins TRBV20-1 and TRBJ2-7, with 13 bases that match TRBD2. Germline-derived CDR1 and CDR2 are DFQATT and SNEGSKA (reference sequence). V shed 5 bases, J shed 2 bases, and the junction held 18 bases outside the gene matches. The CDR3 has 19 residues. The CDR3 loop reads CSALNSGTSGISGAYEQYF. In DNA form, the CDR3 reads TGCAGTGCTTTGAATTCCGGGACTAGCGGGATTTCAGGAGCCTACGAGCAGTACTTC.

There are a few counts of this clonotype. V and J are TRBV6-2 or TRBV6-3 and TRBJ2-7; D remains unclear. V lost 4 bases and J lost 7, with 14 bases in between. The CDR3 is 13 residues long. The germline V gene has CDR1 MNHEY and CDR2 SVGEGT. The CDR3 protein is CASSSRSLREQYF. DNA of the CDR3: TGTGCCAGCAGTTCGAGGAGTCTCAGGGAGCAGTACTTC.

This clonotype was counted between two and nine times. The chain recombines TRBV6-2 or TRBV6-3 with TRBJ1-1; 7 nucleotides match TRBD1. Germline values: CDR1 MNHEY, CDR2 SVGEGT. CDR3 length equals 14 residues. Losses at the gene ends were 6 bases for V and 5 bases for J; bases not matched to a gene: 9. CDR3 DNA sequence: TGTGCCAGCAGCGCCAAGGGGGCATGGACTGAAGCTTTCTTT. Its protein product is CASSAKGAWTEAFF.

The chain employs TRBV6-1 and TRBJ2-7, with 13 bases aligning to TRBD2. In germline, CDR1 is MNHNS, CDR2 SASEGT. The trim removed 4 bases at V and 1 base at J, leaving 7 bases unmatched. CDR3 size: 17 residues. In DNA, the CDR3 is TGTGCCAGCAGTGGGACTAGCGGGAGAATGGGGTCCTACGAGCAGTACTTC. Its translation: CASSGTSGRMGSYEQYF.

The sample holds a few counts of this clonotype. This may come from a read error, since a much larger clone is one base off. The chain combines TRBV7-2 with TRBJ2-3; no clear D. The ends were cut back, 2 bases at V and 4 bases at J, with 1 base in the middle. Germline loops: CDR1 SGHTA, CDR2 FQGNSA. The CDR3 contains 11 residues. CDR3 DNA: TGTGCCAGCAGCTTACCAGATACGCAGTATTTT. Residues: CASSLPDTQYF. The full variable domain, its missing parts supplied by reference TRBV7-2 and TRBJ2-3, is GAGVSQSPSNKVTEKGKDVELRCDPISGHTALYWYRQSLGQGLEFLIYFQGNSAPDKSGLPSDRFSAERTGGSVSTLTIQRTQQEDSAVYLCASSLPDTQYFGPGTRLTVL.

There are a few counts of this clonotype. The chain uses TRBV7-9 and TRBJ2-1; 10 bases agree with TRBD2. The CDR3 is 15 amino acids. V was clipped by 3 bases and J by 7 bases; unmatched bases: 6. Looked up from germline, CDR1 is SEHNR and CDR2 is FQNEAQ (reference sequence). This CDR3 reads CASSFSGGAGNEQFF. Written as DNA, the CDR3 is TGTGCCAGCAGCTTCAGCGGGGGGGCCGGGAATGAGCAGTTCTTC.

The chain combines TRBV7-3 with TRBJ2-3; D is possibly TRBD1 (6 bases). CDR1 is SGHTA and CDR2 is FQGTGA in the germline V gene. Trimming cost V 5 bases and J 5 bases, with 14 bases left between them. This CDR3 has 14 residues. CDR3 amino acids: CASSPGHGGDTQYF. DNA of the CDR3: TGTGCCAGCAGCCCGGGACACGGAGGAGATACGCAGTATTTT.

Many counts were recorded for this clonotype. The V call is TRBV25-1, the J call TRBJ2-1; unclear D gene. CDR1 MGHDK and CDR2 SYGVNS come from the germline V gene. CDR3 length equals 15 residues. Trimming stripped 5 bases from V and 5 bases from J, with 16 bases between. Here the CDR3 reads CASSPTLGTDNEQFF. The CDR3 coding sequence is TGTGCCAGCAGTCCGACTCTAGGAACCGACAATGAGCAGTTCTTC.

The sample holds a few counts of this clonotype. The chain recombines TRBV7-8 with TRBJ1-2; D gene uncertain. The V end lost 5 bases, the J end lost 0 bases, and 10 bases lay between the germline ends. The CDR3 has 14 amino acids. Germline V gene lookup returns CDR1 SGHVS and CDR2 FQNEAQ. CDR3 sequence reads: CASSPTDANYGYTF. CDR3 in DNA: TGTGCCAGCAGCCCTACAGATGCTAACTATGGCTACACCTTC.

This clonotype was counted only a few times. The gene calls are TRBV15 and TRBJ2-7, with D unclear. The CDR3 is 14 residues long. Trimming stripped 1 base from V and 2 bases from J, with 9 bases between. CDR1 and CDR2 from the germline V gene are LNHNV and YYDKDF (reference sequence). CDR3 amino acids: CATSRVGATYEQYF. The CDR3 DNA sequence: TGTGCCACCAGCAGAGTCGGCGCCACCTACGAGCAGTACTTC. The full variable domain, its missing parts supplied by reference TRBV15 and TRBJ2-7, is DAMVIQNPRYQVTQFGKPVTLSCSQTLNHNVMYWYQQKSSQAPKLLFHYYDKDFNNEADTPDNFQSRRPNTSFCFLDIRSPGLGDTAMYLCATSRVGATYEQYFGPGTRLTVT.

This clonotype was seen a handful of times. The gene calls are TRBV7-2 and TRBJ2-5, with 11 bases that match TRBD2. Germline loops: CDR1 SGHTA, CDR2 FQGNSA. The trim removed 5 bases at V and 4 bases at J, leaving 9 bases unmatched. This CDR3 is 16 amino acids long. CDR3 in DNA: TGTGCCAGCAGCCCCAGGGCTAGCGGGAGGATAGAGACCCAGTACTTC. This encodes CASSPRASGRIETQYF.

The rearrangement links TRBV18 to TRBJ2-5, with D possibly being TRBD2 (5 bases). Looked up from germline, CDR1 is KGHSH and CDR2 is LQKENI. V was pared by 4 bases and J by 5 bases, with 17 bases between. The CDR3 length is 15 residues. The CDR3 nucleotides are TGTGCCAGCTCACTTCTTTTATCGCCGGGGGAGACCCAGTACTTC. Its translation: CASSLLLSPGETQYF.